The T cell receptor beta chain under discussion was sequenced for a study of response to subunit inactivated influenza vaccine. MiXCR was run by TCRdb on the RT-PCR reads, yielding one entry per CDR3 protein. The profile shows 150,000 to 200,000 distinct CDR3 sequences, over 9.5% of them singletons. Germline V gene data show CDR1 as LGHDT and CDR2 as YNNKEL (reference sequence). V gave up 4 bases and J gave up 3 bases; unmatched junction bases: 6. The CDR3 sequence is 15 residues long. The same sample was also studied in work on T cells expressing NK-cell markers. That source adds: The authors generated TCR beta cDNA through 5'RACE template switching with UMIs. Repertoire data for TCR beta were derived from sorted T cells (CD3+CD56+NKG2C+, CD3+CD56+NKG2C- and CD3+CD56-NKG2C+). Several of the experiments relied on an anti-gamma-delta TCR antibody so that only alpha-beta TCR T cells were sorted. Among CD8+ T cells from about six donors, dominant NKG2C+ clonotypes accounted for roughly 1.0-7.0%. What remained unclear was the HCMV specificity of expanded NKG2C+ T cell clones.

This sequence was found in a man in his forties or fifties who received an inactivated influenza vaccine. The specimen comprised CD8+ T cells sorted from PBMCs, sampled 11 to 12 days after vaccination. The chain carries TRBV3-1 and TRBJ2-4, with 7 bases aligning to TRBD2. This CDR3 is CASSLRLAIKNIQYF. The CDR3 DNA is TGTGCCAGCAGCCTCAGACTAGCCATCAAAAACATTCAGTACTTC.